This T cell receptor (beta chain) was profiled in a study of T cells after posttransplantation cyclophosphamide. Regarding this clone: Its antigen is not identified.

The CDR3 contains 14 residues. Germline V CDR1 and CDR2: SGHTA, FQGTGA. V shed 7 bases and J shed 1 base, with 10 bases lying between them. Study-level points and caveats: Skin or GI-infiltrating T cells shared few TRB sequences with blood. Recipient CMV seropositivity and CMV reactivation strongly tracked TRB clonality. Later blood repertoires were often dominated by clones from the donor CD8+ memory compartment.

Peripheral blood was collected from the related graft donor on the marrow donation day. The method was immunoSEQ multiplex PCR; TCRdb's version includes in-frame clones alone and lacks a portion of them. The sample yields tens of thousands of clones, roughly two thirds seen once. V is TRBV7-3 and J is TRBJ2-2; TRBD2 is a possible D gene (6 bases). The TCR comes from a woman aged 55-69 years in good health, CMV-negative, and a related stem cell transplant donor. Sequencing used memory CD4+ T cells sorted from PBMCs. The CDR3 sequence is CASTRGGNTGELFF. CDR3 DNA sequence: TGTGCCAGCACCCGGGGAGGGAACACCGGGGAGCTGTTTTTT.